The subject of this entry is one TCR beta chain. Template switching added a universal primer site, and cDNA bore unique molecular identifiers. TCRdb redid the calling of the 5' RACE reads with MiXCR, one entry per CDR3 protein. Among approximately 670,000 distinct CDR3 sequences listed, less than 7% were seen once. This sample is part of a study of identical twins. The receptor was isolated from a man between 18 and 35 years old in good health. What was sequenced was naive T cells sorted from blood.

The chain's CDR3 is CASSLVFAGLNQPQHF. The CDR3 DNA is TGTGCCAGCAGCTTAGTGTTCGCTGGACTCAATCAGCCCCAGCATTTT. The chain uses TRBV7-2 and TRBJ1-5, with D hard to call. Looked up from germline, CDR1 is SGHTA and CDR2 is FQGNSA. This CDR3 is 16 amino acids long. Trimming left V 1 base short and J 3 bases short, with 13 bases between.